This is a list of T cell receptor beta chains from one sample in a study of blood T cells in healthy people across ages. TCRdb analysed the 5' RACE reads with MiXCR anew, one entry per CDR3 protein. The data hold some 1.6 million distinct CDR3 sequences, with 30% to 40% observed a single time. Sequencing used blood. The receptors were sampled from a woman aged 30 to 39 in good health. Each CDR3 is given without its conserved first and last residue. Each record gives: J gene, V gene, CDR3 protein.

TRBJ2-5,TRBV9,ASSPGVRGQETQY
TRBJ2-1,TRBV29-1,SVAAGGLREQF
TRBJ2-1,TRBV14,ASSHGTGLYNEQF
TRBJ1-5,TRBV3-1,ASSSVGGNQPQH
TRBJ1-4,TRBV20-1,SAIRGRAEKLF
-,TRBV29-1,SVVRGMRNIQY
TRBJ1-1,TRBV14,ASSHLGRSEAF
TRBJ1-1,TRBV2,ASSEKTEAF
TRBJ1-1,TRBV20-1,SAQPPRQANTEAF
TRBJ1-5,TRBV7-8,ASSLSLESNQPQH
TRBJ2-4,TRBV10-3,AISESGLNIQY
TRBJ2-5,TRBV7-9,ASSSTLREGETQY
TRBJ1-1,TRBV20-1,SARGGVFGQNTEAF
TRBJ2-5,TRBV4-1,ASSQELAGGGETQY
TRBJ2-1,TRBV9,ASSMTKGLAGGPVNEQF
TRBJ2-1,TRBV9,ASGGGGVTYNEQF
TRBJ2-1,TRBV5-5,ASSLEASGRYNEQF
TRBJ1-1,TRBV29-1,SVDPTTEAF
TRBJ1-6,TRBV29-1,SVGGSYNSPLH
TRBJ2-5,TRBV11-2,ASQRQGRPQEIQY
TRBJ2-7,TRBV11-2,ASSLGGAALEQY
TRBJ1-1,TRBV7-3,ASSPVRGSAF
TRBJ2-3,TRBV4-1,ASSQDGAGGGDTQY
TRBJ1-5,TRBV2,ASSGGRSQGSNQPQH
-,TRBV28,ASSPLSSLSYEQY
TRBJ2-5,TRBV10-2,ASSESWSRGGQETQY
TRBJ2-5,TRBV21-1,ASSARTSDQETQY
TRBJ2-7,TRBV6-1,ASSEGGQVGSYEQY
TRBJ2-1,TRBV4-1,ASSQDLPRGTYNEQF
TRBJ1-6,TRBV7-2,ASSLEGRQGSPLH
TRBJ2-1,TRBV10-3,AISESRGKTNNEQF
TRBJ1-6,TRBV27,ASSLGGRDSPLH
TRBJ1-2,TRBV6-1,ASSEDGVSLYGYT
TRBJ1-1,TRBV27,ASRLTTGGTEAF
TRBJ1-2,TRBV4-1,ASSSTATGNYGYT
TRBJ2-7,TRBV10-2,AARGGAGSYEQY
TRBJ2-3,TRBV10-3,ATRDRATDTQY
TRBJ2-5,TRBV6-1,ASTRLQVGETQY
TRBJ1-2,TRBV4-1,ASSQDDRVYGYT
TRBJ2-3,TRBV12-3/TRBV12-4,ASSYNLAGGYIPTDTQY
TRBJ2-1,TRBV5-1,ASSLAGGLANEQF
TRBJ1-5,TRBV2,ASGVDRTNQPQH
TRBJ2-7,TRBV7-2,ASSSRGGTPYEQY
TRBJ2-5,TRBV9,ASSDSTGFQETQY
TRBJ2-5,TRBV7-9,ASSRLGTGRRETQY
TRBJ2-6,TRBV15,ATSREAGGVSGANVLT
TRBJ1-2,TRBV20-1,SGNRVDGYT
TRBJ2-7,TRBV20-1,SGGLASYEQY
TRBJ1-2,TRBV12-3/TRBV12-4,ASSLALGHQGYT
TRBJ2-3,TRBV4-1,ASSRSWGVERVTDTQY
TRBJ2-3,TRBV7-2,ASSRVWVTDTQY
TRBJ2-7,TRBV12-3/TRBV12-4,ASSLAPRGDEQY
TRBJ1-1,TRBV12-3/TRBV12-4,ANSPPGHGVTEAF
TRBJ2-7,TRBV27,ASSPGIAGRQY
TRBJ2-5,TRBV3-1,ASSQDWAPPWETQY
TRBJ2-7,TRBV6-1,AISDRGYVQY
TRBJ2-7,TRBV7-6,ASSLTHYEQY
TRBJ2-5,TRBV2,ASSRDRVGGWVQETQY
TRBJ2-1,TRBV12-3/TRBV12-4,ASSFANAPVDEQF
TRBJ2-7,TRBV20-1,SARNLDMSGQGVGYEQY